This paragraph covers one T cell receptor beta chain sequence. This sample was included in a study of blood T cell repertoires in COVID-19. The junction had 13 bases not matched to a gene; V was cut back by 7 bases and J by 3 bases. CDR3 length equals 15 residues. Germline CDR1 reads SGHRS; CDR2 reads YFSETQ. TCRdb's table, derived via immunoSEQ multiplex PCR, lists solely in-frame clones and lacks some. The table records about 290,000 clones, roughly nine tenths of them present only once. The rearrangement joins TRBV5-1 to TRBJ2-7; 7 bases are shared with TRBD2. The origin of this receptor is a woman between 40 and 55 years old who had recovered from COVID-19. The specimen sequenced was PBMCs or T cells enriched from blood (not recorded which). The CDR3 is CASSNDAGVGYEQYF. As DNA, the CDR3 is TGCGCCAGCTCAAATGATGCGGGAGTCGGCTACGAGCAGTACTTC.